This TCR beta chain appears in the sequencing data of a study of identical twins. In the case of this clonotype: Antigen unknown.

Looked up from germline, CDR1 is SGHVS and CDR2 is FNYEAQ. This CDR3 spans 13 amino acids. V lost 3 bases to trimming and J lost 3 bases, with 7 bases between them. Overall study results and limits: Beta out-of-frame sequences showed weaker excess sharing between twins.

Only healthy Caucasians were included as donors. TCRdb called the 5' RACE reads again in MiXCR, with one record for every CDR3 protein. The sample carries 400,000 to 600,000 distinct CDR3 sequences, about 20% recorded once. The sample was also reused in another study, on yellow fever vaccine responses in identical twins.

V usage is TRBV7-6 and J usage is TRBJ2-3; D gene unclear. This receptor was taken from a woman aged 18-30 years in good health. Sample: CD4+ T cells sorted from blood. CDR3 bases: TGTGCCAGCAGCTTTACACAAACAGATACGCAGTATTTT. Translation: CASSFTQTDTQYF. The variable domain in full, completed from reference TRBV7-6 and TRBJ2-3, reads GAGVSQSPRYKVTKRGQDVALRCDPISGHVSLYWYRQALGQGPEFLTYFNYEAQQDKSGLPNDRFSAERPEGSISTLTIQRTEQRDSAMYRCASSFTQTDTQYFGPGTRLTVL.